This T cell receptor beta chain is from a study of T cell changes during pregnancy in multiple sclerosis. Using immunoSEQ multiplex PCR, the repertoire was profiled, and TCRdb retains in-frame clones only, with some absent. The repertoire holds 75,000 to 85,000 clones, with around 93% as singletons. Germline loops: CDR1 MGHRA, CDR2 YSYEKL. Trimming cost V 0 bases and J 7 bases; bases outside gene matches: 14. The CDR3 sequence is 17 residues long. This sequence was found in a female donor with multiple sclerosis, enrolled in a pregnancy study. The chain links TRBV4-1 to TRBJ2-5; TRBD1 matches 7 bases. This specimen was peripheral blood, taken in the second trimester of pregnancy. The CDR3 protein is CASSQDSPRDRVATQYF. CDR3 coding DNA: TGCGCCAGCAGCCAAGATTCCCCCAGGGACAGAGTAGCGACCCAGTACTTC.